This TCR beta chain came from a study of blood T cell repertoires in COVID-19 (dated by TCRdb to about 2020). At the level of the whole study: Collaborator samples came from the United States, Italy and Spain and covered acute and convalescent phases of COVID-19. The prospective study material was composed of cDNA or gDNA derived from T cells, B-cell-depleted T cells, or PBMCs. Deeply sampled blood TCRbeta repertoires from subjects exposed to, actively infected with, or recovered from COVID-19 were included in the dataset. The repertoires were released in a freely available public database intended as a resource for research on the immune response to SARS-CoV-2. The samples were drawn from the first 160 participants of the ongoing ImmuneRACE study and from 1,254 subjects provided by 6 global collaborators. The sample metadata nearly always contained a de-identified subject ID, COVID-19 status, age in years and sex. Where HLA class I and class II types were available, the types were taken from metadata supplied by the sample provider, not from assay-based typing.

Comments on this clone: The clone's antigen remains unknown. Per-base quality was not reported, and no clone a single base away is much larger than it.

TCRbeta CDR3 regions were amplified from genomic DNA using the immunoSEQ Assay, a bias-controlled multiplex PCR. As for the authors' bioinformatics: The number of nucleated cells in each sample was estimated from the amplification of reference gene primers within the assay. To quantify the absolute abundance of each unique TCRbeta CDR3 rearrangement, sequence reads were collapsed and filtered. For each sample, productive Simpson clonality was calculated by taking the square root of Simpson's diversity index across productive rearrangements. Held by TCRdb, this immuneACCESS table contains in-frame sequences only and omits some clones. Under half of the omission traces to an unresolved V gene where checked; the cause of the rest is unknown. V and J calls and clone size are as listed in that table; D and trimming were resolved from the DNA. This sample comprises about 99,000 clones, 65% to 85% of them detected only once. The leading ten clones occupy under 2% of the sample.

Points the paper makes about the study in general: The amount of clinical and demographic metadata varied by source and participant and was provided uncurated.

Whole blood was collected in K2EDTA tubes by collaborating institutions according to the institutions' own protocols. For TCRbeta analysis, collaborator samples were shipped as frozen whole blood, as isolated PBMCs, or as DNA extracted from either sample type. The sample was peripheral blood. This receptor was identified in a man aged 65 to 79 with active or convalescent COVID-19.

The nucleotides read TGTGCCAGCAGCGCTGCCGGGACTAGGACGTACAATGAGCAGTTCTTC. Translated, it gives CASSAAGTRTYNEQFF. This chain is built from TRBV5-4 and TRBJ2-1; 8 central bases correspond to TRBD2. The CDR3 runs 16 residues from the cysteine to the phenylalanine. CDR3 DNA only is kept here, 48 bases in frame from base 1. CDR1 and CDR2 (SGHNT, YYREEE) derive from the germline V gene (reference sequence). The germline V and J ends show losses of 4 bases and 4 bases respectively, and no gene match explains 10 bases of the junction.